Sequencing of this T cell receptor (beta chain) was carried out in a study of CD8+ T cells in alopecia areata. The CDR3 runs 11 residues. The germline V and J ends were trimmed by 7 bases and 7 bases, with 14 bases remaining between them. Germline V gene lookup returns CDR1 SQVTM and CDR2 ANQGSEA. Extracted from the samples, RNA was reverse transcribed into cDNA to serve as the sequencing template. TCRdb keeps only in-frame clones here, not all; method: immunoSEQ multiplex PCR. The sample records around 140,000 clones, roughly 50% being singletons. Material: CD4+ T cells sorted from blood. V gene TRBV29-1 combines with J gene TRBJ2-7; the D gene is possibly TRBD1 (5 bases). This receptor was identified in a human donor with alopecia areata. The chain's CDR3 is CSALIQGEQYF. CDR3 DNA: TGCAGCGCGCTTATCCAGGGAGAGCAGTACTTC.